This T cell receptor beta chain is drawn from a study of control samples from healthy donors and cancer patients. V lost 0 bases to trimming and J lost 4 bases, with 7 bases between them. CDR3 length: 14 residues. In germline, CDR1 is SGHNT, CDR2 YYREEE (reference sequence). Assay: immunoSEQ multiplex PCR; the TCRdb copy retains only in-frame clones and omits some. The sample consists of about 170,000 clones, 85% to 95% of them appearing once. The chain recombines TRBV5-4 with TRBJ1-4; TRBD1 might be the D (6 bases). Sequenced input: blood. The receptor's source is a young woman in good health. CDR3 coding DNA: TGTGCCAGCAGCTTGGAGGGGGTTAATGAAAAACTGTTTTTT. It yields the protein CASSLEGVNEKLFF.